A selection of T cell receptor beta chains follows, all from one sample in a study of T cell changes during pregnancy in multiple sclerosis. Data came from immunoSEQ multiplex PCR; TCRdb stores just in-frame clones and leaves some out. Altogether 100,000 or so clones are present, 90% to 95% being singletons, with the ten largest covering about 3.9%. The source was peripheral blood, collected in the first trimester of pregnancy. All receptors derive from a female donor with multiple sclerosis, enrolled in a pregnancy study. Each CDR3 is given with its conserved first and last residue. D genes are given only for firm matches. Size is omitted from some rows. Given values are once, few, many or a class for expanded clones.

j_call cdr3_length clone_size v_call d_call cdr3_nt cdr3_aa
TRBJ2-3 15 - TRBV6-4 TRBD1 TGTGCCAGCAGTGAAGGACAGGGGGCCGGAGATACGCAGTATTTT CASSEGQGAGDTQYF
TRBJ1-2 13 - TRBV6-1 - TGTGCCAGCAGTGAAGTAGCAGGAGGAGGCTACACCTTC CASSEVAGGGYTF
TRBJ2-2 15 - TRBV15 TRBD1 TGTGCCACCAGGAAACACAGGGGGCAAGGGGGGGAGCTGTTTTTT CATRKHRGQGGELFF
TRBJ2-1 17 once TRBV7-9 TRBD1 TGTGCCAGCAGCTCCAACCGCCGGGACAGGGGAAACAATGAGCAGTTCTTC CASSSNRRDRGNNEQFF
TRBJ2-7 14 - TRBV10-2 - TGCGCCAGCAGTGAGGCTAACGGGGCCTACGAGCAGTACTTC CASSEANGAYEQYF
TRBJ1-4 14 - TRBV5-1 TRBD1 TGCGCCAGCAGCAGGGGGCGAGAAGGGGAAAAACTGTTTTTT CASSRGREGEKLFF
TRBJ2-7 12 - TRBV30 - TGTGCCTGGAGCATAGCTCGGGACGAGCAGTACTTC CAWSIARDEQYF
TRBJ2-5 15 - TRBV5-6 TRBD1 TGTGCCAGCAGCTGGTGGACAGGGGGCTTCGAGACCCAGTACTTC CASSWWTGGFETQYF
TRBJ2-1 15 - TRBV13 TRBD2 TGTGCCAGCAGCTTAATGCTAGCGGGGGTAGGAGAGCAGTTCTTC CASSLMLAGVGEQFF
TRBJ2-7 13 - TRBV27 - TGTGCCAGCAGTTGGGCCAGTGAGTACGAGCAGTACTTC CASSWASEYEQYF
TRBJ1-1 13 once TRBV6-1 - TGTGCCACCCAGGCCGGTTTGAACACTGAAGCTTTCTTT CATQAGLNTEAFF
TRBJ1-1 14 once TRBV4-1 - TGCGCCAGCAGCCAAGGTCCAGGGTCCACTGAAGCTTTCTTT CASSQGPGSTEAFF
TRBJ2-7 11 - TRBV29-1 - TGCAGCGCCGCCGAGGAGTACGAGCAGTACTTC CSAAEEYEQYF
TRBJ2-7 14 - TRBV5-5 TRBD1 TGTGCCAGCAGCTTGGGGGACAGCTCCTACGAGCAGTACTTC CASSLGDSSYEQYF
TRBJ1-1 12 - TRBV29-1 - TGCAGCGCCGTTCCGCCGGGGAATGAAGCTTTCTTT CSAVPPGNEAFF
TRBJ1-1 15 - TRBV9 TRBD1 TGTGCCAGCAGCGCCTTACAGGGGGGATCCGCTGAAGCTTTCTTT CASSALQGGSAEAFF
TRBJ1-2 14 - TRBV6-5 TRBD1 TGTGCCAGCATCAAGGCGGGACAGCGGTATGGCTACACCTTC CASIKAGQRYGYTF
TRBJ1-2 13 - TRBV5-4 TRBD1 TGTGCCAGCAGCTTGGGGACAGGGGGCGGCTACACCTTC CASSLGTGGGYTF
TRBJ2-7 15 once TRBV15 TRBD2 TGTGCCACCAGCAGAGTAGCGGGGGGTTCCTACGAGCAGTACTTC CATSRVAGGSYEQYF
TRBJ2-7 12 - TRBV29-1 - TGCAGCGTTGAGACAGGAACTTACGAGCAGTACTTC CSVETGTYEQYF
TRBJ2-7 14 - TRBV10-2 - TGCGCCAGCACTCCAGGGGGGAGCTCCTACGAGCAGTACTTC CASTPGGSSYEQYF
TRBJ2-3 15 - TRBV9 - TGTGCCAGCAGCGCCGGACTAACTAGCACAGATACGCAGTATTTT CASSAGLTSTDTQYF
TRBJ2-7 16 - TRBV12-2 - TGTGCAAGTCGCCTTCCGTTCAGTTTTCCACCCTACGAGCAGTACTTC CASRLPFSFPPYEQYF
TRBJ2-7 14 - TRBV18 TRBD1 TGTGCCAGCTCACCACAAGGACAGGGTGGGGAGCAGTACTTC CASSPQGQGGEQYF
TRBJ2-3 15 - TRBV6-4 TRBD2 TGTGCCAGCAGTGAGGGGACTAGCCCGACAGATACGCAGTATTTT CASSEGTSPTDTQYF